Listed below are T cell receptor beta chains from one sample, sequenced in a study of CD8+ T cells in alopecia areata. Assay used: immunoSEQ multiplex PCR; TCRdb lists only in-frame clones, some missing. This table has roughly 210,000 clones, approximately 45% appearing once. The sequences come from CD4+ T cells sorted from blood, collected at approximately week 37, from a patient treated with tofacitinib. The receptors stem from a human donor with alopecia areata. Each CDR3 is given with its conserved first and last residue. Clone size, where shown, is once, few, many, or a class for clones that have expanded.

J gene: TRBJ1-1; V gene: TRBV7-2; clone size: NA; CDR3 protein: CASSLTRLNTEAFF
J gene: TRBJ2-1; V gene: TRBV29-1; clone size: NA; CDR3 protein: CSAEAGISYNEQFF
J gene: TRBJ2-7; V gene: TRBV30; clone size: NA; CDR3 protein: CALSSAYEQYF
J gene: TRBJ2-7; V gene: TRBV7-6; clone size: NA; CDR3 protein: CASSPRSGLAAYEQYF
J gene: TRBJ1-2; V gene: TRBV12-5; clone size: few; CDR3 protein: CASGFAGTGTGVGYTF
J gene: TRBJ2-3; V gene: TRBV27; clone size: NA; CDR3 protein: CASRRRRGTDTQYF
J gene: TRBJ1-5; V gene: TRBV28; clone size: NA; CDR3 protein: CASSLPSPNNQPQHF
J gene: TRBJ2-1; V gene: TRBV9; clone size: few; CDR3 protein: CASSPVASGRNEQFF
J gene: TRBJ2-5; V gene: TRBV28; clone size: NA; CDR3 protein: CASSPRTDQETQYF
J gene: TRBJ1-5; V gene: TRBV6-6; clone size: NA; CDR3 protein: CASSSSLRRVRQPQHF
J gene: TRBJ2-1; V gene: TRBV14; clone size: few; CDR3 protein: CASSPIYVNEQFF
J gene: TRBJ2-3; V gene: TRBV7-3; clone size: few; CDR3 protein: CASSRSSTDTQYF
J gene: TRBJ2-2; V gene: TRBV30; clone size: few; CDR3 protein: CAWRSGGGRTGELFF
J gene: TRBJ2-7; V gene: TRBV5-1; clone size: few; CDR3 protein: CASSLGPGYEQYF
J gene: TRBJ2-1; V gene: TRBV9; clone size: few; CDR3 protein: CASSVVGSQGEQFF
J gene: TRBJ2-1; V gene: TRBV29-1; clone size: few; CDR3 protein: CSVGLAGGPRFF
J gene: TRBJ1-2; V gene: TRBV14; clone size: NA; CDR3 protein: CASSQDRGSLYGYTF
J gene: TRBJ1-4; V gene: TRBV9; clone size: NA; CDR3 protein: CASSTQVSSANEKLFF
J gene: TRBJ2-1; V gene: TRBV2; clone size: NA; CDR3 protein: CASSLQGAAFGNEQFF
J gene: TRBJ2-5; V gene: TRBV7-9; clone size: NA; CDR3 protein: CASSLADRHVGYF
J gene: TRBJ2-7; V gene: TRBV4-2; clone size: NA; CDR3 protein: CASSPPRGLAGGPHEQYF
J gene: TRBJ2-7; V gene: TRBV7-9; clone size: NA; CDR3 protein: CASSQRDEQYF
J gene: TRBJ2-2; V gene: TRBV7-7; clone size: NA; CDR3 protein: CASSRGPDTGELFF
J gene: TRBJ2-5; V gene: TRBV7-3; clone size: NA; CDR3 protein: CASSTGSSGETQYF
J gene: TRBJ1-4; V gene: TRBV5-4; clone size: few; CDR3 protein: CASSSQLGKLFF
J gene: TRBJ2-5; V gene: TRBV7-2; clone size: NA; CDR3 protein: CASSLLDLRGAQYF
J gene: TRBJ1-2; V gene: TRBV6-6; clone size: few; CDR3 protein: CASSYRETYGYTF
J gene: TRBJ2-3; V gene: TRBV15; clone size: NA; CDR3 protein: CATSRGTGGSTDTQYF
J gene: TRBJ2-4; V gene: TRBV6-1; clone size: NA; CDR3 protein: CASSKDSGRLGRNIQYF
J gene: TRBJ1-4; V gene: TRBV29-1; clone size: few; CDR3 protein: CSALTANEKLFF
J gene: TRBJ2-1; V gene: TRBV30; clone size: NA; CDR3 protein: CAWTSFDNEQFF
J gene: TRBJ2-1; V gene: TRBV10-3; clone size: NA; CDR3 protein: CAIKREWGEQFF
J gene: TRBJ1-2; V gene: TRBV30; clone size: NA; CDR3 protein: CAWGTGIRLGYTF
J gene: TRBJ2-1; V gene: TRBV14; clone size: NA; CDR3 protein: CASSQETSGRIRNEQFF
J gene: TRBJ2-3; V gene: TRBV29-1; clone size: NA; CDR3 protein: CSVVPRTGITDTQYF
J gene: TRBJ2-7; V gene: TRBV29-1; clone size: NA; CDR3 protein: CSVEAGGAFYEQYF
J gene: TRBJ1-1; V gene: TRBV5-1; clone size: few; CDR3 protein: CASGQDTVSNTEAFF
J gene: TRBJ1-1; V gene: TRBV7-2; clone size: NA; CDR3 protein: CASSEHRATEAFF
J gene: TRBJ1-1; V gene: TRBV27; clone size: NA; CDR3 protein: CASRLDRFTQEAFF
J gene: TRBJ2-5; V gene: TRBV11-2; clone size: NA; CDR3 protein: CASSGTWAQETQYF
J gene: TRBJ1-5; V gene: TRBV5-6; clone size: NA; CDR3 protein: CASSLGGVSNQPQHF
J gene: TRBJ2-5; V gene: TRBV29-1; clone size: NA; CDR3 protein: CNVERVQETQYF